The source of this T cell receptor beta chain is a study of cytomegalovirus exposure and HLA in healthy donors. CDR3 size: 14 residues. Germline V lookup: CDR1 MNHEY, CDR2 SMNVEV (reference sequence). V was pared by 5 bases and J by 8 bases, with 6 bases of the junction left unmatched. To note about this clone: Its antigen is undetermined.

Assay used: immunoSEQ multiplex PCR; TCRdb lists only in-frame clones, some missing. The sample carries about 220,000 clones, around 90% recorded once. Overall study results and limits: Some public TCRs appeared in many individuals, while most sequences were rare. Specificity of a few CMV-associated chains for CMV antigens was verified in vitro. Reports showed the classifier diagnosing cytomegalovirus status with high specificity and sensitivity.

The J gene is TRBJ2-1, the V gene TRBV27, with 10 positions matching TRBD2. The source of this sequence is a young woman in good health and CMV-seronegative. Sequences were obtained from PBMCs. DNA of the CDR3: TGTGCCAGCAGTATGAGCGGGAGGGAGGATGAGCAGTTCTTC. Translated, it gives CASSMSGREDEQFF.